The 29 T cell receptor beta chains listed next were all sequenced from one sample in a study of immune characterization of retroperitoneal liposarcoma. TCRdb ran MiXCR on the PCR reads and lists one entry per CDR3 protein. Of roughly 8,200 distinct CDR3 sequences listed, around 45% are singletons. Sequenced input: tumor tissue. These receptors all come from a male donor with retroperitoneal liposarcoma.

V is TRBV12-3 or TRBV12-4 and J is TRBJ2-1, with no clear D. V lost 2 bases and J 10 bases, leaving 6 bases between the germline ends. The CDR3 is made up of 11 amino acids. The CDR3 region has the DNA TGTGCCAGCAGTTTAAGCACCGAGCAGTTCTTC. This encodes CASSLSTEQFF.

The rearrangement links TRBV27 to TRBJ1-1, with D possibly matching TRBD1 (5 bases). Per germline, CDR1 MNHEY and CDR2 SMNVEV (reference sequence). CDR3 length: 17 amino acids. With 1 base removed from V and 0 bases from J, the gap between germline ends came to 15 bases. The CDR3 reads CASSLYGAGGVNTEAFF. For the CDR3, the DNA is TGTGCCAGCAGTTTATATGGGGCTGGGGGGGTGAACACTGAAGCTTTCTTT.

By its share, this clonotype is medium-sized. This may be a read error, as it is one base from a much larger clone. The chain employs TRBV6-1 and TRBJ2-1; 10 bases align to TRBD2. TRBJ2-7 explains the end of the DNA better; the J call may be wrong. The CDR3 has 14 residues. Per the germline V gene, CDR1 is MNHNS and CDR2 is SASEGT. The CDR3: CASSSSGGYNEQYF. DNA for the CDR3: TGTGCCAGCAGTTCTAGCGGGGGCTACAATGAGCAGTACTTC.

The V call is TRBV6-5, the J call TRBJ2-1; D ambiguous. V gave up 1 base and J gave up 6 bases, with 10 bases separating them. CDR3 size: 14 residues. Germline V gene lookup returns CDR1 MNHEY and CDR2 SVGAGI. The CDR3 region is CASSYLGGRNEQFF. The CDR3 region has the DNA TGTGCCAGCAGTTACTTGGGCGGACGCAATGAGCAGTTCTTC.

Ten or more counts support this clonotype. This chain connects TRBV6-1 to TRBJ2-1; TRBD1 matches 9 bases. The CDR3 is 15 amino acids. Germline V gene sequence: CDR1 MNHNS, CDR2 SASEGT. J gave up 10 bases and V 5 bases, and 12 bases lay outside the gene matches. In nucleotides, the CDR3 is TGTGCCAGCAGTCAAACCGGGACAGGGACCTACGAGCAGTTCTTC. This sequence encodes CASSQTGTGTYEQFF.

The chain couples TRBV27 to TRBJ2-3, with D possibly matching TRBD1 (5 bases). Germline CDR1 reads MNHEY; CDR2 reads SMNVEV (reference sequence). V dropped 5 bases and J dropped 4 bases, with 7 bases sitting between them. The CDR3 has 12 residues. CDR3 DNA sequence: TGTGCCAGCAGTCCAGGGTCAGATACGCAGTATTTT. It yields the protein CASSPGSDTQYF.

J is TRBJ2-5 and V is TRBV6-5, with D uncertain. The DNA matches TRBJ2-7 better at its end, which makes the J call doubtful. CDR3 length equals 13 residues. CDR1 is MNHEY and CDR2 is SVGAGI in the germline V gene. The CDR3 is CASSYSGWYEQYF. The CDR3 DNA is TGTGCCAGCAGTTACTCGGGGTGGTACGAGCAGTACTTC.

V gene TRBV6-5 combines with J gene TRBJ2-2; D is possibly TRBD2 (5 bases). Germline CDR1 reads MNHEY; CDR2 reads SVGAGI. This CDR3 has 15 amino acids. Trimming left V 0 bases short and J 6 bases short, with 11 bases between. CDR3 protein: CASSYSGSGAGELFF. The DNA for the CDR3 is TGTGCCAGCAGTTACTCGGGGAGTGGCGCCGGGGAGCTGTTTTTT.

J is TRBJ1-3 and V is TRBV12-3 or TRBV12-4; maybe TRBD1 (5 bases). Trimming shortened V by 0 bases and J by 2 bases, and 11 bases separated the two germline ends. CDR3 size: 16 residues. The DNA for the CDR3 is TGTGCCAGCAGTTTAGCGGTGGGGCCCACTGGAAACACCATATATTTT. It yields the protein CASSLAVGPTGNTIYF.

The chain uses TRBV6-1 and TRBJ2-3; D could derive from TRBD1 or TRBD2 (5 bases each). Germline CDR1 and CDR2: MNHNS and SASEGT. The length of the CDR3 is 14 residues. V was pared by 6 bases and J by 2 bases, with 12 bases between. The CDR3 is CASSPGRNTDTQYF. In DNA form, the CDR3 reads TGTGCCAGCAGCCCGGGGCGGAACACAGATACGCAGTATTTT.

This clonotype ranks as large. The CDR3 region is CASSLDVGGSTDTQYF. The CDR3 nucleotides are TGTGCCAGCAGTTTAGATGTGGGCGGGAGTACAGATACGCAGTATTTT. This chain joins TRBV12-3 or TRBV12-4 and TRBJ2-3, with TRBD2 identical over 7 bases. The CDR3 has 16 amino acids. V dropped 1 base and J dropped 3; count of bases not matched to a gene: 7.

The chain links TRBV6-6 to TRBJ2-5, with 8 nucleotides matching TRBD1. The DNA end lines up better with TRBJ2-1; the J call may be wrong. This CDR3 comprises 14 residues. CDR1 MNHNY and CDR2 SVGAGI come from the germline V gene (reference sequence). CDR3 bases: TGTGCCAGCAGTTACAGCCAGGGGGCGGGTGAGCAGTTCTTC. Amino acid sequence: CASSYSQGAGEQFF.

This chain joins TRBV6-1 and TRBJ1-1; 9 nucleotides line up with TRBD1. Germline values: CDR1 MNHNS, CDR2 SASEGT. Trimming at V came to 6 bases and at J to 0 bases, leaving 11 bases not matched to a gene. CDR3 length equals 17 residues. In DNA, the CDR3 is TGTGCCAGCAGCAAAACTGGGACAGGGCTTGTGAACACTGAAGCTTTCTTT. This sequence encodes CASSKTGTGLVNTEAFF.

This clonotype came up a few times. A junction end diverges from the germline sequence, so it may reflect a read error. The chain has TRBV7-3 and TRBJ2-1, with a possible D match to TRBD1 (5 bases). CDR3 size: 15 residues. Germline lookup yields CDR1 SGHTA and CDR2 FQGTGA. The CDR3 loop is CANSLGRPGNNEQFF. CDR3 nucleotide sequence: TGTGCCAACAGCTTGGGGCGCCCTGGAAACAATGAGCAGTTCTTC.

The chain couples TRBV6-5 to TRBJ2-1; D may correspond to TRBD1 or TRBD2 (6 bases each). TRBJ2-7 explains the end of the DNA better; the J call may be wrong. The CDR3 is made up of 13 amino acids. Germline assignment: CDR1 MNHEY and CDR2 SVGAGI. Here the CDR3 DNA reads TGTGCCAGCAGTTACTCATCGGGGGCCGAGCAGTACTTC. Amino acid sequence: CASSYSSGAEQYF.

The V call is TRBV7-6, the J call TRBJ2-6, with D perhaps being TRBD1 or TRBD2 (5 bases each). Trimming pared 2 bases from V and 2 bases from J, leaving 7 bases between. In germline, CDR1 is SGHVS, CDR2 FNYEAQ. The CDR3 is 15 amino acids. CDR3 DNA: TGTGCCAGCAGCTTACGGGGCCCTGGGGCCAACGTCCTGACTTTC. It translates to CASSLRGPGANVLTF.

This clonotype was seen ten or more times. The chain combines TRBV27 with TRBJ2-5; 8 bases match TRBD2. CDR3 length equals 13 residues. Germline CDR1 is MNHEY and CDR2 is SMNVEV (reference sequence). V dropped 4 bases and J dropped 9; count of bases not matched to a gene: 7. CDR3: CASSSRGGTAQYF. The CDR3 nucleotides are TGTGCCAGCAGTTCCCGGGGGGGCACGGCCCAGTACTTC.

The CDR3 sequence: CAGRLAGGPSSTDTQYF. The CDR3, as DNA: TGTGCCGGAAGACTAGCGGGGGGCCCCTCTAGCACAGATACGCAGTATTTT. J is TRBJ2-3 and V is TRBV6-1; 13 bases align to TRBD2. The CDR3 runs 17 residues. Germline CDR1 MNHNS, CDR2 SASEGT. V trimming: 11 bases; J trimming: 0 bases; junction bases outside the gene matches: 11.

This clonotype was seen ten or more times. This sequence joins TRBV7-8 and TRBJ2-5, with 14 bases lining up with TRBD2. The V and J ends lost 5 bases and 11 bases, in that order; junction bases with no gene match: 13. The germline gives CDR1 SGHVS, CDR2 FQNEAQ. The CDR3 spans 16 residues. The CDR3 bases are TGTGCCAGCAGCCCGAGACTAGCGGGGGGGATAGATGAGCAGTACTTC. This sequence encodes CASSPRLAGGIDEQYF.

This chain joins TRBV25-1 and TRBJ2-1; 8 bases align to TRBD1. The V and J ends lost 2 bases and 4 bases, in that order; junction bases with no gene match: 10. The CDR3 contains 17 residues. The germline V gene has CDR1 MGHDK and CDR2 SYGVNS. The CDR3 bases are TGTGCCAGCAGTGAAGACCGTGGACAGGGACGGTACAATGAGCAGTTCTTC. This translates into CASSEDRGQGRYNEQFF. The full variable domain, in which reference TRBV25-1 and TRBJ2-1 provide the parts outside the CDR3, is EADIYQTPRYLVIGTGKKITLECSQTMGHDKMYWYQQDPGMELHLIHYSYGVNSTEKGDLSSESTVSRIRTEHFPLTLESARPSHTSQYLCASSEDRGQGRYNEQFFGPGTRLTVL.

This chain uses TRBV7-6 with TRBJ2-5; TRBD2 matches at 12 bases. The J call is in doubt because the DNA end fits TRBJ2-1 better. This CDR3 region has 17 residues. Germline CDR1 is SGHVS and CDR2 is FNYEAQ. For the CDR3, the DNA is TGTGCCAGCAGCCCACCCCCTCTAGCGGGAGGGCCCGATGAGCAGTTCTTC. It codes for CASSPPPLAGGPDEQFF.

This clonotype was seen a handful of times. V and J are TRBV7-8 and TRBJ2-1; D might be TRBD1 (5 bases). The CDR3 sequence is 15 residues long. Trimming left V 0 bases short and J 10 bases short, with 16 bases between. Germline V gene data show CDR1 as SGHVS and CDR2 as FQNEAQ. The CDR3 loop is CASSLAPTGTYEQFF. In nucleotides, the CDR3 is TGTGCCAGCAGCTTAGCTCCCACAGGTACCTACGAGCAGTTCTTC.

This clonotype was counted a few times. CDR3 loop: CASSEVRALGNEQFF. CDR3 coding DNA: TGTGCCAGCAGTGAAGTGAGGGCCCTTGGCAATGAGCAGTTCTTC. The chain is built from TRBV6-1 and TRBJ2-1, with a tentative D call TRBD2 (5 bases). The V gene's germline CDR1 is MNHNS and CDR2 SASEGT. V gave up 1 base and J gave up 6 bases, with 13 bases separating them. The CDR3 extends over 15 amino acids.

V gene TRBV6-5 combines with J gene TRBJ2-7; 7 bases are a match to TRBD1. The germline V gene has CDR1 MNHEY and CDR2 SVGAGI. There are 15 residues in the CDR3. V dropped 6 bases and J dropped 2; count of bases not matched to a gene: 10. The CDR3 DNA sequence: TGTGCCAGCAGGGGACCGGGACAGAGCACCTACGAGCAGTACTTC. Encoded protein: CASRGPGQSTYEQYF.

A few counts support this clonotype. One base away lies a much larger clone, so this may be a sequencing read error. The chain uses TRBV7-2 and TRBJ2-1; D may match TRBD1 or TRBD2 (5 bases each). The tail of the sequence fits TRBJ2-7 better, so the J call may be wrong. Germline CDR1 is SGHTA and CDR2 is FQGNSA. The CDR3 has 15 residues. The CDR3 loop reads CASSLERGVSNEQYF. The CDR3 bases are TGTGCCAGCAGCTTAGAGAGAGGGGTAAGCAATGAGCAGTACTTC.

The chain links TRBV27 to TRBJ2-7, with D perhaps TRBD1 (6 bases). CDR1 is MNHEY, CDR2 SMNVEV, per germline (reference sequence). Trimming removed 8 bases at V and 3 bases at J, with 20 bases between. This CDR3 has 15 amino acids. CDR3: CASPRDKTPDYEQYF. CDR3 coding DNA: TGTGCCAGCCCCCGGGACAAGACCCCGGACTACGAGCAGTACTTC.

The CDR3 sequence: CASSQGIETQFF. In DNA, the CDR3 is TGTGCCAGCAGCCAGGGTATCGAGACCCAGTTCTTC. This chain uses TRBV6-1 with TRBJ2-3, with D tentatively TRBD1 (5 bases). The J call is uncertain, as TRBJ2-1 better fits the DNA end. The V gene's germline CDR1 is MNHNS and CDR2 SASEGT. The CDR3 sequence is 12 residues long.

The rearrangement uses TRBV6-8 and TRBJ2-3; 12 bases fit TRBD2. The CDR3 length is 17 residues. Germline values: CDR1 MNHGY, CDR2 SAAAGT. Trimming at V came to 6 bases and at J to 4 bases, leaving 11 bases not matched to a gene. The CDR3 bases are TGTGCCAGCAGGGCCAGACTAGCGGGGGCGCGAGCAGATACGCAGTATTTT. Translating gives CASRARLAGARADTQYF.

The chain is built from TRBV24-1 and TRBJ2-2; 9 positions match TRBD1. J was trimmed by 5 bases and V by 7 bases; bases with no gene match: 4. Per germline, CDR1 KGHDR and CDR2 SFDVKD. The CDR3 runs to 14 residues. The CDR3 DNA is TGTGCCACCAGGGAGACAGGGGGAACCGGGGAGCTGTTTTTT. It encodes CATRETGGTGELFF.